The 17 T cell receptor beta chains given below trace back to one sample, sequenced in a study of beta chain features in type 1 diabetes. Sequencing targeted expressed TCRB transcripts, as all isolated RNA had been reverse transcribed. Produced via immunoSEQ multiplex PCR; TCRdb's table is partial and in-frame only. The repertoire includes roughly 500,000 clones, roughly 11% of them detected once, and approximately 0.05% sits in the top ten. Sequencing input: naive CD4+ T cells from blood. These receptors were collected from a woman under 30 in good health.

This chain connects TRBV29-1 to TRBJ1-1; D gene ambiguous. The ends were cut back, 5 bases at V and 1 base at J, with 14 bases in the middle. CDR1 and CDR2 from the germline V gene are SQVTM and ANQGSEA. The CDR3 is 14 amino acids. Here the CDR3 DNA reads TGCAGCGTTCCAAAACGGCCCGAGAACACTGAAGCTTTCTTT. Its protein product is CSVPKRPENTEAFF.

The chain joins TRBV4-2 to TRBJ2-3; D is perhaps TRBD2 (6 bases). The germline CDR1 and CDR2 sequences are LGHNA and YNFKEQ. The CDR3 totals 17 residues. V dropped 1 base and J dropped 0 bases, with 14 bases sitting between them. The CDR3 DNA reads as TGTGCCAGCAGCCAAGGAGTGGCGGGGACTAGCACAGATACGCAGTATTTT. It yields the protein CASSQGVAGTSTDTQYF.

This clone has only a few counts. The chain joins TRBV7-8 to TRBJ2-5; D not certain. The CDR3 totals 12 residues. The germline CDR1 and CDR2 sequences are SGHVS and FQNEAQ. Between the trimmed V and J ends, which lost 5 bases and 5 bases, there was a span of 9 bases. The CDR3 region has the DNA TGTGCCAGCAGCACCACCACGGAGACCCAGTACTTC. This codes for CASSTTTETQYF.

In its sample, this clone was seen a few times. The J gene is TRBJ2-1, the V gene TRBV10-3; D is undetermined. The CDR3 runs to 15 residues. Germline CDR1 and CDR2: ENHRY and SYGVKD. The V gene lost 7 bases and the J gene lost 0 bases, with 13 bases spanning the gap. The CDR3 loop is CAINDPRSSYNEQFF. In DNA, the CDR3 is TGTGCCATCAATGACCCGAGGAGCTCCTACAATGAGCAGTTCTTC.

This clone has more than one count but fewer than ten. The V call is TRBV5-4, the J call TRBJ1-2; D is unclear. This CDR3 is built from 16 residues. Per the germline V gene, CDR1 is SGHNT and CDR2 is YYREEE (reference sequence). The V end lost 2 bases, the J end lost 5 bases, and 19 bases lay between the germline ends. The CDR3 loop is CASSFTAWAGEYGYTF. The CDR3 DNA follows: TGTGCCAGCAGCTTTACGGCTTGGGCAGGAGAGTATGGCTACACCTTC.

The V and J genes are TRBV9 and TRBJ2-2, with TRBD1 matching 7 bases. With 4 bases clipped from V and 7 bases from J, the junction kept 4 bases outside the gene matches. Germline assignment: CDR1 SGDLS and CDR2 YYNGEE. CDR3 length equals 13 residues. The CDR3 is CASSLQGSGELFF. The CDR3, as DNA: TGTGCCAGCAGCTTACAGGGGAGCGGGGAGCTGTTTTTT. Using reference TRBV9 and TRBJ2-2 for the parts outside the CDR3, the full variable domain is DSGVTQTPKHLITATGQRVTLRCSPRSGDLSVYWYQQSLDQGLQFLIQYYNGEERAKGNILERFSAQQFPDLHSELNLSSLELGDSALYFCASSLQGSGELFFGEGSRLTVL.

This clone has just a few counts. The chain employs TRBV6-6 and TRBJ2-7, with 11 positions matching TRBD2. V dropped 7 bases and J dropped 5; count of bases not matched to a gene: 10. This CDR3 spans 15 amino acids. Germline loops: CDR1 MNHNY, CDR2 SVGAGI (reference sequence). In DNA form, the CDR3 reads TGTGCCAGCACCGAGGGGCTAGCGGGAGGTCACGAGCAGTACTTC. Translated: CASTEGLAGGHEQYF.

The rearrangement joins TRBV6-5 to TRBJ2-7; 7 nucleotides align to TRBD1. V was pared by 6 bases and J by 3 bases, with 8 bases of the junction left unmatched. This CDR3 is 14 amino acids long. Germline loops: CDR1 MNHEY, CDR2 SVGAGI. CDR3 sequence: CASRRDSNNYEQYF. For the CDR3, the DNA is TGTGCCAGCAGGAGGGACAGCAATAACTACGAGCAGTACTTC.

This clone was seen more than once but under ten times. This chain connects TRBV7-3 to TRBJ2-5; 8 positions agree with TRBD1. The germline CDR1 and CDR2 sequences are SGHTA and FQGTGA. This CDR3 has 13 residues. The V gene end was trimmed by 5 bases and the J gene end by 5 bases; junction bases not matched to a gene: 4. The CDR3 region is CASSPWTGETQYF. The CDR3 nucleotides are TGTGCCAGCAGCCCCTGGACAGGGGAGACCCAGTACTTC.

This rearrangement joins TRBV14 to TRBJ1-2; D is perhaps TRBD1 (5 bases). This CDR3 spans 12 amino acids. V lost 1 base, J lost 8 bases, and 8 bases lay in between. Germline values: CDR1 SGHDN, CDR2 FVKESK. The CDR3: CASSQAWGGYTF. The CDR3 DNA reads TGTGCCAGCAGCCAAGCCTGGGGGGGCTACACCTTC. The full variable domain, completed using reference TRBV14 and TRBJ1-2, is EAGVTQFPSHSVIEKGQTVTLRCDPISGHDNLYWYRRVMGKEIKFLLHFVKESKQDESGMPNNRFLAERTGGTYSTLKVQPAELEDSGVYFCASSQAWGGYTFGSGTRLTVV.

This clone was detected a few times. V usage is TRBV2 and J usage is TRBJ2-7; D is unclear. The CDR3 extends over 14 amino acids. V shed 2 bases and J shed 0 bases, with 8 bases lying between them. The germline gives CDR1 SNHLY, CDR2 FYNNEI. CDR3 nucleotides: TGTGCCAGCAGTGAACTGTTGGTCTCCTACGAGCAGTACTTC. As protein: CASSELLVSYEQYF.

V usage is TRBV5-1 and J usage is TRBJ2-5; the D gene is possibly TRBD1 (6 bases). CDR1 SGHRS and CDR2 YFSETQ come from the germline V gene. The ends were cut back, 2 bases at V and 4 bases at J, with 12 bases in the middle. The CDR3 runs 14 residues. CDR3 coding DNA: TGCGCCAGCAGCTTCACAGGGACCGGAGAGACCCAGTACTTC. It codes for CASSFTGTGETQYF.

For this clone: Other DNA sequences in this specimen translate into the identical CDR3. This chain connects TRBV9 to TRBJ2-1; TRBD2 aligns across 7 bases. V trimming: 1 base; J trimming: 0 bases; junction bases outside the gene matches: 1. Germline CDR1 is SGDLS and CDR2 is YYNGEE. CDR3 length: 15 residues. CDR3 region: CASSVTGGSYNEQFF. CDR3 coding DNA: TGTGCCAGCAGCGTAACGGGAGGCTCCTACAATGAGCAGTTCTTC.

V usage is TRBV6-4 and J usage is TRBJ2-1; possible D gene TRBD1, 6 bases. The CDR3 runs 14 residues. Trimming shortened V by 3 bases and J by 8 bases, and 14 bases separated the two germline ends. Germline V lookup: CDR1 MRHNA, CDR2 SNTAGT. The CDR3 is CASSERSGADEQFF. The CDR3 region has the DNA TGTGCCAGCAGTGAGCGGTCAGGGGCCGATGAGCAGTTCTTC.

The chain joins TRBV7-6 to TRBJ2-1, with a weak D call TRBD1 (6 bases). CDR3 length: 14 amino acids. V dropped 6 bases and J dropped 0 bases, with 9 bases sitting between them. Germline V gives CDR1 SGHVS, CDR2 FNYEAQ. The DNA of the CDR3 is TGTGCCAGCAGGCAGGACAGCTCCTACAATGAGCAGTTCTTC. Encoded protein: CASRQDSSYNEQFF.

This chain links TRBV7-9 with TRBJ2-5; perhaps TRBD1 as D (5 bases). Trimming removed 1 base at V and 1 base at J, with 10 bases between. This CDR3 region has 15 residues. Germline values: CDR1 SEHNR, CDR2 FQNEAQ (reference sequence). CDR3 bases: TGTGCCAGCAGCTTAGTGGCAGGGATCCAAGAGACCCAGTACTTC. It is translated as CASSLVAGIQETQYF.

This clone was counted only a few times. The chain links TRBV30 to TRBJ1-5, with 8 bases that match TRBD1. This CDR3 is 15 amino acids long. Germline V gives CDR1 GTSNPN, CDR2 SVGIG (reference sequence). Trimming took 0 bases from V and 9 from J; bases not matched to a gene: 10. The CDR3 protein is CAWSVRPGGGGPQHF. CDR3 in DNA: TGTGCCTGGAGTGTACGACCAGGGGGCGGGGGGCCCCAGCATTTT.